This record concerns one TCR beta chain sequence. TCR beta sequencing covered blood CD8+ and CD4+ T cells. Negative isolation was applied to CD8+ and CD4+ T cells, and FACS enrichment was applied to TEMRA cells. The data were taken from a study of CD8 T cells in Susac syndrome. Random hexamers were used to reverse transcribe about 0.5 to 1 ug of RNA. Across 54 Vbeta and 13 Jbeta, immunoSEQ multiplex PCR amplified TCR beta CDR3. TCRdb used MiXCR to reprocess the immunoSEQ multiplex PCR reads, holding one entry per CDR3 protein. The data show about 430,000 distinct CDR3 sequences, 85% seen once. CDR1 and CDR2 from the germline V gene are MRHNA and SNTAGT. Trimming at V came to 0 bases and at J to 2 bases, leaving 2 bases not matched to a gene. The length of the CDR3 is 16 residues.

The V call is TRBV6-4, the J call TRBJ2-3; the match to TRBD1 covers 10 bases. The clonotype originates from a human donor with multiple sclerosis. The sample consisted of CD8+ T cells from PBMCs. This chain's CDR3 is CASSDSRQGATDTQYF. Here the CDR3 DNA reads TGTGCCAGCAGTGACTCGAGACAGGGGGCCACAGATACGCAGTATTTT.